Listed below are T cell receptor beta chains from one sample, sequenced in a study of blood T cell repertoires in COVID-19. Using immunoSEQ multiplex PCR, the repertoire was profiled, and TCRdb retains in-frame clones only, with some absent. The sample records about 220,000 clones, approximately 86% being singletons. Sequencing was performed on peripheral blood. All receptors come from a woman older than 75 with acute or convalescent COVID-19. Both conserved end residues are part of each CDR3. A D gene is named only where the DNA matches it firmly. A row's size may be missing; if present it is once, few, many or a size class.

j_call | d_call | v_call | clone_size | cdr3_nt | cdr3_aa
TRBJ2-6 | NA | TRBV3-1/TRBV3-2 | once | TGTGCCAGCACCCGGGCTGGGGCCAACGTCCTGACTTTC | CASTRAGANVLTF
TRBJ1-5 | NA | TRBV4-2 | NA | TGTGCCAGCAGCCAAGATGGGGTGCAGGGTAATCAGCCCCAGCATTTT | CASSQDGVQGNQPQHF
TRBJ1-5 | TRBD1 | TRBV5-1 | NA | TGCGCCAGCAGCCCGGGACAGGGTTGGAATCAGCCCCAGCATTTT | CASSPGQGWNQPQHF
TRBJ1-2 | TRBD1 | TRBV4-3 | NA | TGCGCCAGCAGCCAAGAGTGGGACAGGGGACTGGATGGCTACACCTTC | CASSQEWDRGLDGYTF
TRBJ1-2 | TRBD1 | TRBV6-4 | NA | TGTGCCAGCAGTGAAGTGTGGGGACAGGGCTTTGGCTACACCTTC | CASSEVWGQGFGYTF
TRBJ2-5 | NA | TRBV10-1 | few | TGCGCGAACGGCCCAGCGTGGGTCCGAGAGACCCAGTACTTC | CANGPAWVRETQYF
TRBJ1-2 | NA | TRBV9 | NA | TGTGCCAGCAGCGTAGGTTCCGGGGGTAACTATGGCTACACCTTC | CASSVGSGGNYGYTF
TRBJ1-1 | NA | TRBV6-5 | NA | TGTGCCAGCAGATCAATGAACACTGAAGCTTTCTTT | CASRSMNTEAFF
TRBJ1-2 | NA | TRBV7-2 | few | TGTGCCAGCAGCTTAGAGTACTCCTCCAACTATGGCTACACCTTC | CASSLEYSSNYGYTF
TRBJ1-4 | TRBD1 | TRBV27 | NA | TGTGCCAGCAGCTCTCTAGACAGGGGGAATGAAAAACTGTTTTTT | CASSSLDRGNEKLFF
TRBJ2-5 | NA | TRBV2 | NA | TGTGCCAGCAGTGAATCCGTGGGGCGCCAGGAGACCCAGTACTTC | CASSESVGRQETQYF
TRBJ2-1 | TRBD2 | TRBV11-3 | NA | TGTGCCAGCAGACTTAGCGGGGGGGTCAATGAGCAGTTCTTC | CASRLSGGVNEQFF
TRBJ2-5 | NA | TRBV28 | NA | TGTGCCAGCAGTACCATCAGGGGGGCAGGGACCCAGTACTTC | CASSTIRGAGTQYF
TRBJ2-3 | TRBD1 | TRBV18 | NA | TGTGCCAGCTCACCGCGGACAGGTACCTTCACAGATACGCAGTATTTT | CASSPRTGTFTDTQYF
TRBJ2-7 | NA | TRBV28 | NA | TGTGCCAGCAGTGAAGAGGCCTTTATCTACGAGCAGTACTTC | CASSEEAFIYEQYF
TRBJ2-3 | TRBD2 | TRBV28 | NA | TGTGCCAGCAGTTTCCCTATACGACTAGCGGATCGCACAGATACGCAGTATTTT | CASSFPIRLADRTDTQYF
TRBJ1-1 | NA | TRBV5-8 | NA | TGTGCCAGCAGCTTGGCAGGAGGGCTCGGCGGGCCTCCTCTTCGGGCTTTCTTT | CASSLAGGLGGPPLRAFF
TRBJ2-5 | NA | TRBV19 | NA | TGTGCCAGTAGACCCATCGCGGGACGTCAAGAGACCCAGTACTTC | CASRPIAGRQETQYF
TRBJ2-7 | NA | TRBV7-3 | NA | TGTGCCAGCAGCCCGATCACTCGGTCCTACGAGCAGTACTTC | CASSPITRSYEQYF
TRBJ1-4 | NA | TRBV28 | NA | TGTGCCAGCAGTTTAACGACGGGGTTAGGTGAAAAACTGTTTTTT | CASSLTTGLGEKLFF
TRBJ2-5 | TRBD2 | TRBV5-4 | NA | TGTGCCAGCAGCCCCGGTGCTAGCGGGGGTAAAACCCAGTACTTC | CASSPGASGGKTQYF
TRBJ1-2 | NA | TRBV28 | NA | TGTGCCAGCAGTTTAGGGGCTGGGAGGATCGAGAAACTCAACTATGGCTACACCTTC | CASSLGAGRIEKLNYGYTF
TRBJ1-1 | TRBD1 | TRBV12-3/TRBV12-4 | NA | TGTGCCAGCAGAAGACAGGGGAGCACTGAAGCTTTCTTT | CASRRQGSTEAFF
TRBJ1-2 | NA | TRBV2 | NA | TGTGCCAGCAGTGACCCCAGGGCTTCTGCCGGCTACACCTTC | CASSDPRASAGYTF
TRBJ2-2 | NA | TRBV7-3 | NA | TGTGCCAGCAGCTCGACAGTGGCGAACACCGGGGAGCTGTTTTTT | CASSSTVANTGELFF
TRBJ2-5 | TRBD1 | TRBV5-4 | NA | TGTGCCAGCAGCATCGACAGGGGGCGACGAGAGACCCAGTACTTC | CASSIDRGRRETQYF
TRBJ1-4 | NA | TRBV25-1 | NA | TGTGCCAGCAGGGCCGCAGGGAACCTAGGTGAAAAACTGTTTTTT | CASRAAGNLGEKLFF